The T cell receptor beta chain under discussion was sequenced for a study of CXCR3-negative and CXCR3-positive naive CD8 T cells. Libraries were UMI-labeled 5' RACE TRB cDNA. TCRdb re-called the 5' RACE reads; one entry per CDR3 protein, DNA not given. This listing includes tens of thousands of distinct CDR3 sequences. Concerning this clonotype: As yet, its antigen is unknown.

A CD45RO-CCR7+CD27+CD95- phenotype identified naive CD8+ T cells. Study-wide results and caveats: CXCR3-positive naive cells carried more hydrophobic TRB CDR3s than CXCR3-negative ones.

CDR1 is DFQATT and CDR2 is SNEGSKA in the germline V gene (reference sequence). The CDR3 length is 14 residues. V and J are TRBV20-1 and TRBJ2-1; no DNA is available, so the TRBD1 call from TCRdb remains unchecked. The TCR sequence derives from a human donor in good health. Some clones in this sample may be carry-over from other donors' samples. Sequenced material: naive CXCR3- CD8+ T cells from blood. Documented subset: CD45RO-CCR7+CD27+CD95- naive CD8+ T cells lacking CXCR3 (TNR3-). The CDR3 here is CSASQGASYNEQFF.